The 2 T cell receptor beta chains below come from one sample, sequenced in a study of naive and memory T cell subsets. Two oligonucleotides, mixed equimolar, formed the beta constant-region primer covering TRBC1 and TRBC2. TCRdb reprocessed the UMI-ligation and nested PCR reads via MiXCR and lists one record per CDR3 protein. Of 120,000 to 150,000 distinct CDR3 sequences listed, 15% to 20% are singletons. The specimen sequenced was naive CD4+ T cells from blood. The source of these receptors is a human donor in good health.

This clonotype came up a few times. The CDR3 region has the DNA TGCGCCAGCAGCCCTAGCGCGACAAACTACAATGAGCAGTTCTTC. Protein sequence: CASSPSATNYNEQFF. The chain employs TRBV4-1 and TRBJ2-1; D may be TRBD2 (6 bases). V was pared by 4 bases and J by 3 bases, with 13 bases between. CDR1 is MGHRA and CDR2 is YSYEKL in the germline V gene. This CDR3 is 15 amino acids long.

The CDR3 nucleotides are TGTGCCAGCAGCTTATATGGACTAGCGGACACCGGGGAGCTGTTTTTT. Its translation: CASSLYGLADTGELFF. The rearrangement joins TRBV7-9 to TRBJ2-2; 10 nucleotides line up with TRBD2. CDR1 is SEHNR, CDR2 FQNEAQ, per germline (reference sequence). The CDR3 spans 16 residues. V lost 2 bases and J lost 3; bases outside the gene matches: 3.